The T cell receptor beta chain under discussion was sequenced for a study of OX40 agonist ivuxolimab in advanced cancers. Only in-frame clones appear in the TCRdb table, and some are missing; sequencing was by immunoSEQ multiplex PCR. Of approximately 60,000 clones listed, roughly nine tenths were seen once; the top ten hold roughly an eighth. Between the trimmed V and J ends, which lost 3 bases and 5 bases, there was a span of 14 bases. Germline V gives CDR1 MNHEY, CDR2 SMNVEV (reference sequence). The CDR3 has 15 amino acids. The receptor was isolated from an adult with an advanced solid tumor such as melanoma, head and neck, liver or kidney cancer. The starting material was CD4+ or CD8+ T cells sorted from blood, obtained in a trial of the OX40 agonist ivuxolimab. The chain joins TRBV27 to TRBJ1-5; D is ambiguous. DNA of the CDR3: TGTGCCAGCAGTTTGAGCAACGGTGGGGATCAGCCCCAGCATTTT. Translated, it gives CASSLSNGGDQPQHF.